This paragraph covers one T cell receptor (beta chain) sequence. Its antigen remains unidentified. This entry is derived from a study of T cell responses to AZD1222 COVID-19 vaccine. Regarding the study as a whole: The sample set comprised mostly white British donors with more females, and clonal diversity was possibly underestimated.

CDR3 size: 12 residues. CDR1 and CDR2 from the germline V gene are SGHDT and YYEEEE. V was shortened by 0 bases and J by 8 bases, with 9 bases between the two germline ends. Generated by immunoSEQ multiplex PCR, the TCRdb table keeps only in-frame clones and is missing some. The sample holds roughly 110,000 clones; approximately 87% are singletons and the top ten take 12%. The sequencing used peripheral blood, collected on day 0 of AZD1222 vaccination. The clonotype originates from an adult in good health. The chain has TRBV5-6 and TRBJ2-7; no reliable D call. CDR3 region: CASSLGVTQQYF. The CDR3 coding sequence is TGTGCCAGCAGCTTGGGGGTCACCCAGCAGTACTTC.